These T cell receptor beta chains were read from a single sample in a study of T-cell memory formation after mild COVID-19. TCRdb processed the 5' RACE reads anew with MiXCR; each CDR3 protein has one entry. The data contain 250,000 to 350,000 distinct CDR3 sequences, approximately 15% of them singletons. The sequenced sample was PBMCs or a T cell subset sorted from them (not recorded which). The receptor source for this set is a young man who had mild COVID-19 (a few samples of this study predate the infection). Cell type and time point are not known. The CDR3 runs from the conserved cysteine through the conserved F or W. D genes are given only for firm matches. The listing skips clone size in some rows; elsewhere it reads once, few, many or a size class.

J | V | size | D | CDR3 | DNA
TRBJ2-3 | TRBV5-8 | . | . | CASSLGGRRDTQYF | TGTGCCAGCAGCCTCGGGGGCCGCCGGGATACGCAGTATTTT
TRBJ2-2 | TRBV7-9 | . | TRBD2 | CASSHRLAGGTGELFF | TGTGCCAGCAGCCACCGACTAGCGGGGGGCACCGGGGAGCTGTTTTTT
TRBJ1-6 | TRBV12-3/TRBV12-4 | . | . | CASSPGPGDSPLHF | TGTGCCAGCAGCCCCGGGCCAGGGGATTCACCCCTCCACTTT
TRBJ2-3 | TRBV10-3 | . | . | CAISDIREGTDTQYF | TGTGCCATCAGTGATATCAGGGAGGGCACAGATACGCAGTATTTT
TRBJ1-5 | TRBV7-2 | many | . | CASSPNRDQPQHF | TGTGCCAGCAGCCCTAACAGGGATCAGCCCCAGCATTTT
TRBJ2-5 | TRBV7-2 | many | . | CASSLSKETQYF | TGTGCCAGCAGCTTATCCAAAGAGACCCAGTACTTC
TRBJ1-5 | TRBV2 | . | . | CASSELGRHQPQHF | TGTGCCAGCAGTGAACTGGGGAGGCATCAGCCCCAGCATTTT
TRBJ1-5 | TRBV10-3 | . | . | CAISRQEDQPQHF | TGTGCCATCAGCCGACAGGAGGATCAGCCCCAGCATTTT
TRBJ1-2 | TRBV12-3/TRBV12-4 | few | . | CASSRGAYGFYGYTF | TGTGCCAGCAGCCGTGGCGCCTATGGTTTCTATGGCTACACCTTC
TRBJ2-2 | TRBV5-8 | . | . | CASSLPPGGGTGELFF | TGTGCCAGCAGCTTGCCCCCGGGGGGCGGGACCGGGGAGCTGTTTTTT
TRBJ1-1 | TRBV7-2 | . | . | CASQRGGLNTEAFF | TGTGCCAGCCAAAGGGGCGGGTTGAACACTGAAGCTTTCTTT